Each of the 24 T cell receptor beta chains below was sequenced from the same sample in a study of regulatory T cells in long-lasting Graves disease. Time point: newly diagnosed GD, antithyroid drugs for less than 3 months. Making the TCR library involved RNA that had been extracted from PBMCs. Both iRepertoire HTBI primers and Arm-PCR of CDR3 regions were used to build the TCR beta libraries. TCRdb recomputed calls from the multiplex PCR reads with MiXCR, one row per CDR3 protein. The table shows approximately 400,000 distinct CDR3 sequences, with 15% occurring only once. These data were also reused for a study on T cells in Graves' hyperthyroidism and ophthalmopathy.

The sample consisted of peripheral blood mononuclear cells (PBMCs), taken at new diagnosis, from a patient treated with antithyroid drugs. Receptors originate from a woman in her twenties or thirties with Graves disease.

This clonotype was seen at least ten times. The chain couples TRBV20-1 to TRBJ2-1; the match to TRBD2 covers 9 bases. CDR1 and CDR2 (germline): DFQATT, SNEGSKA (reference sequence). This CDR3 comprises 16 residues. V was pared by 1 base and J by 10 bases, with 14 bases of the junction left unmatched. CDR3 nucleotides: TGCAGTGCTAGAGGTTTTTTGTATGCTAGCGGGATAGAGCAGTTCTTC. Translated, it gives CSARGFLYASGIEQFF.

This clonotype was seen many times. This sequence joins TRBV20-1 and TRBJ1-1; D might be TRBD1 (5 bases). The CDR3 covers 17 residues. V lost 4 bases and J lost 0, with 21 bases in between. Looked up from germline, CDR1 is DFQATT and CDR2 is SNEGSKA (reference sequence). The CDR3: CSATTMVGGGLNTEAFF. As DNA, the CDR3 is TGCAGTGCTACAACTATGGTCGGGGGAGGCCTGAACACTGAAGCTTTCTTT.

In this sample, this clonotype turned up a few times. A much bigger clone sits one base away, suggesting this may be a read error. The CDR3 DNA follows: TGTGCCTGCACCCCGGGGGATACGCAGTATTTT. Its protein is CACTPGDTQYF. The gene calls are TRBV12-3 or TRBV12-4 and TRBJ2-3; D is perhaps TRBD2 (5 bases). Trimming left V 11 bases short and J 6 bases short, with 12 bases between. The CDR3 has 11 amino acids.

This clonotype was observed many times. The V call is TRBV28, the J call TRBJ2-1; TRBD1 or TRBD2 may be the D gene (5 bases each). Germline-derived CDR1 and CDR2 are MDHEN and SYDVKM. Trimming took off 5 bases at V and 5 bases at J, with 19 bases between the two ends. The CDR3 has 16 residues. CDR3 coding DNA: TGTGCCAGCAGTCCCGGGGACCCGAGACTAAACAATGAGCAGTTCTTC. It codes for CASSPGDPRLNNEQFF.

For this clonotype: This likely came from a read error, as a far larger clone is one base away. V and J are TRBV20-1 and TRBJ2-1, with D maybe TRBD2 (6 bases). The CDR3 loop spans 14 amino acids. Germline V gene lookup returns CDR1 DFQATT and CDR2 SNEGSKA (reference sequence). V was shortened by 6 bases and J by 10 bases, with 22 bases between the two germline ends. CDR3 in DNA: TGCAGTGCCCATGGGATGCGGGAACCCTACGAGCAGTTCTTC. Protein product: CSAHGMREPYEQFF.

This clonotype showed up many times. Its ends do not fully match the called genes, so a read error is possible. J is TRBJ2-5 and V is TRBV3-1; D is perhaps TRBD1 (5 bases). CDR3 length: 14 amino acids. In germline, CDR1 is LGHDT, CDR2 YNNKEL (reference sequence). Here the CDR3 DNA reads TGTGCCAGCAGCAAAGACAGTTTAGAAGAGACCCAGTACTTC. Its protein product is CASSKDSLEETQYF.

This clonotype was found many times. The genes are TRBV20-1 and TRBJ2-7; perhaps TRBD2 as D (5 bases). CDR3 length: 18 amino acids. In germline, CDR1 is DFQATT, CDR2 SNEGSKA (reference sequence). V was trimmed by 6 bases and J by 0 bases, leaving 27 bases between them. The CDR3 loop reads CSAPAEVLLYRSSYEQYF. The DNA of the CDR3 is TGCAGTGCCCCGGCGGAGGTCCTCCTATACCGATCCTCCTACGAGCAGTACTTC.

Details on this clonotype: With a much larger clone just one base away, this may be a read error. DNA of the CDR3: TGTGCCACCAGTGATTCGTGGGAGAGCTCCTACAATGAGCAGTACTTC. Translating gives CATSDSWESSYNEQYF. The V and J genes are TRBV24-1 and TRBJ2-7; D possibly corresponds to TRBD2 (5 bases). The CDR3 is made up of 16 amino acids. V was shortened by 2 bases and J by 7 bases, with 20 bases between the two germline ends. Germline CDR1 reads KGHDR; CDR2 reads SFDVKD.

The chain joins TRBV10-3 to TRBJ2-2; D uncertain. The CDR3 totals 13 residues. V was cut by 10 bases and J by 5 bases, with 14 bases left in between. Germline CDR1 reads ENHRY; CDR2 reads SYGVKD. CDR3 protein: CATSWAETGELFF. For the CDR3, the DNA is TGTGCCACATCGTGGGCGGAAACCGGGGAGCTGTTTTTT.

The table lists this clonotype with many counts. At one of its ends the junction is not consistent with the germline gene, which may arise from a read error. J is TRBJ1-5 and V is TRBV5-1; 8 bases match TRBD1. The CDR3 covers 17 residues. Germline assignment: CDR1 SGHRS and CDR2 YFSETQ. The CDR3 here is CASSPFPDREGNQPQHF. In DNA, the CDR3 is TGTGCCAGCAGCCCCTTTCCGGACAGGGAGGGCAATCAGCCCCAGCATTTT.

In this sample, this clonotype turned up many times. The V gene is TRBV28, the J gene TRBJ2-3, with D possibly being TRBD2 (5 bases). This CDR3 comprises 14 residues. Germline V lookup: CDR1 MDHEN, CDR2 SYDVKM. V shed 6 bases and J shed 2 bases, with 12 bases lying between them. CDR3: CASRPTGITDTQYF. CDR3 DNA: TGTGCCAGCAGGCCTACGGGAATCACAGATACGCAGTATTTT.

This clonotype came up many times. The chain employs TRBV11-2 and TRBJ1-5; D unclear. Trimming stripped 5 bases from V and 3 bases from J, with 17 bases between. Looked up from germline, CDR1 is SGHAT and CDR2 is FQNNGV. The CDR3 covers 16 residues. Here the CDR3 DNA reads TGTGCCAGCAGCACCGAACCCTCGGCAGACAATCAGCCCCAGCATTTT. It codes for CASSTEPSADNQPQHF.

This clonotype was seen repeatedly, ten times or more. The CDR3 loop reads CASSQAVNERGYEQFF. The CDR3 DNA is TGCGCCAGCAGCCAAGCGGTAAATGAAAGGGGCTATGAGCAGTTCTTC. The rearrangement joins TRBV4-1 to TRBJ2-1; D possibly corresponds to TRBD1 (5 bases). Between the trimmed V and J ends, which lost 1 base and 8 bases, there was a span of 18 bases. CDR1 MGHRA and CDR2 YSYEKL come from the germline V gene. The CDR3 loop spans 16 amino acids.

At least ten counts were recorded for this clonotype. This rearrangement joins TRBV7-9 to TRBJ2-2; a weak D match, TRBD1 (5 bases). The V end lost 5 bases, the J end lost 2 bases, and 15 bases lay between the germline ends. In germline, CDR1 is SEHNR, CDR2 FQNEAQ (reference sequence). CDR3 length: 16 residues. CDR3 protein: CASSPRVMGNTGELFF. CDR3 sequence (DNA): TGTGCCAGCAGCCCCAGGGTTATGGGAAACACCGGGGAGCTGTTTTTT.

This clonotype was observed at least ten times. The J gene is TRBJ2-1, the V gene TRBV5-1; TRBD2 matches 10 bases. The trim removed 0 bases at V and 7 bases at J, leaving 4 bases unmatched. The V gene's germline CDR1 is SGHRS and CDR2 YFSETQ. This CDR3 has 15 residues. The CDR3 DNA reads TGCGCCAGCAGCTTGGTTGCTAGCGGGAGAAATGAGCAGTTCTTC. Encoded protein: CASSLVASGRNEQFF.

This clonotype was seen many times. This chain links TRBV13 with TRBJ2-7; D ambiguous. V shed 0 bases and J shed 1 base, with 7 bases lying between them. Per germline, CDR1 PRHDT and CDR2 FYEKMQ (reference sequence). The CDR3 covers 14 residues. This CDR3 reads CASSLGLVSYEQYF. The CDR3 DNA reads TGTGCCAGCAGCTTAGGTCTAGTATCCTACGAGCAGTACTTC.

This clonotype appeared a few times. The chain is built from TRBV20-1 and TRBJ2-1; the match to TRBD2 covers 8 bases. The CDR3 contains 14 residues. The germline gives CDR1 DFQATT, CDR2 SNEGSKA (reference sequence). V trimming: 2 bases; J trimming: 5 bases; junction bases outside the gene matches: 5. This CDR3 is CSARWTSPHNEQFF. The DNA for the CDR3 is TGCAGTGCTAGATGGACTAGCCCCCACAATGAGCAGTTCTTC.

This clonotype was detected ten times or more. J is TRBJ2-7 and V is TRBV2, with TRBD1 as a possible D gene (5 bases). Germline assignment: CDR1 SNHLY and CDR2 FYNNEI. This CDR3 contains 16 residues. With 2 bases removed from V and 7 bases from J, the gap between germline ends came to 21 bases. The CDR3 nucleotides are TGTGCCAGCAGTGAAAGGGGAAGGGTTGGTTTCCTAGAGCAGTACTTC. Protein sequence: CASSERGRVGFLEQYF.

This clonotype was detected only a few times. At one of its ends the junction is not consistent with the germline gene, which may arise from a read error. The chain carries TRBV12-5 and TRBJ1-5; D not resolved. The CDR3 consists of 11 residues. CDR1 is LGHNT and CDR2 is FRNRAP in the germline V gene. The CDR3: CASGDHRALDF. The CDR3 nucleotides are TGTGCTAGTGGCGACCACCGGGCCCTGGATTTT.

This clonotype was recorded a few times. CDR3 DNA: TGTGCCAGTAGTCCCCGGGACATCCAAGAGACCCAGTACTTC. It translates to CASSPRDIQETQYF. The gene calls are TRBV19 and TRBJ2-5; D perhaps matches TRBD1 (6 bases). Trimming left V 5 bases short and J 1 base short, with 11 bases between. CDR1 and CDR2 from the germline V gene are LNHDA and SQIVND (reference sequence). CDR3 length: 14 amino acids.

This clonotype was seen repeatedly, ten times or more. In DNA, the CDR3 is TGTGCCAGCAGCAGATCCGGGACTAGCGGGAAATCCGGGGAGCTGTTTTTT. The encoded protein is CASSRSGTSGKSGELFF. The chain joins TRBV11-3 to TRBJ2-2, with 13 bases identical to TRBD2. From germline, CDR1 is SGHNT and CDR2 YENEEA. Trimming removed 5 bases from V and 6 bases from J; junction bases left unmatched: 9. This CDR3 has 17 amino acids.

A remark on this clonotype: This may be a read error, as it is one base from a much larger clone. In DNA, the CDR3 is TGTGCCAGCAGCCCCTTCAGGGCGCGGGGACCGGGGGAGCAGTACTTC. Amino acid sequence: CASSPFRARGPGEQYF. The rearrangement links TRBV11-2 to TRBJ2-7; D may be TRBD2 (6 bases). With 5 bases removed from V and 7 bases from J, the gap between germline ends came to 24 bases. The CDR3 has 16 amino acids. Germline CDR1 and CDR2: SGHAT and FQNNGV.

This clonotype showed up many times. The V and J genes are TRBV5-1 and TRBJ2-7; D is perhaps TRBD1 or TRBD2 (6 bases each). V lost 0 bases and J 5 bases, leaving 18 bases between the germline ends. CDR1 SGHRS and CDR2 YFSETQ come from the germline V gene. The CDR3 is 16 residues long. CDR3 loop: CASSLVTGAGSNEQYF. For the CDR3, the DNA is TGCGCCAGCAGCTTGGTTACGGGGGCAGGATCCAACGAGCAGTACTTC.

This clonotype was observed many times. The chain joins TRBV20-1 to TRBJ2-1; 11 bases align to TRBD2. V trimming: 0 bases; J trimming: 7 bases; junction bases outside the gene matches: 11. The germline V gene encodes CDR1 DFQATT and CDR2 SNEGSKA (reference sequence). The CDR3 runs 17 residues. CDR3 residues: CSARDSLSGRASNEQFF. The CDR3 coding sequence is TGCAGTGCTAGAGATTCCCTTAGCGGGAGGGCCAGTAATGAGCAGTTCTTC.